These 21 T cell receptor beta chains share one sample of origin, sequenced in a study of blood T cells in healthy people across ages. Primed by a sample-barcoded 5' primer and a J-beta primer mix, a second PCR proceeded for 7 to 11 cycles. MiXCR, run by TCRdb on the 5' RACE reads, gives a single entry per CDR3 protein. Of over 450,000 distinct CDR3 sequences detected, approximately 25% appear once; the ten largest clones hold less than 9%. The data also belong to a second study, concerning T cells of mothers and their children.

The sequenced material came from blood. Receptors originate from a boy between 10 and 17 years old in good health.

This chain connects TRBV7-3 to TRBJ2-5, with D perhaps being TRBD1 or TRBD2 (5 bases each). The J call may be incorrect, as the DNA end agrees better with TRBJ2-1. CDR3 size: 14 residues. In germline, CDR1 is SGHTA, CDR2 FQGTGA. CDR3 coding DNA: TGTGCCAGCAGCTCCGGGGACCCCCCAAATGAGCAGTTCTTC. It encodes CASSSGDPPNEQFF.

J is TRBJ2-2 and V is TRBV27, with D perhaps TRBD2 (5 bases). The V end was cut by 8 bases, the J end by 9 bases, with 16 bases between. The CDR3 has 13 residues. Germline CDR1 reads MNHEY; CDR2 reads SMNVEV (reference sequence). The CDR3 sequence is CASGADRGRELFF. The CDR3 DNA follows: TGTGCCAGCGGAGCGGACCGAGGAAGGGAGCTGTTTTTT.

The gene calls are TRBV12-3 or TRBV12-4 and TRBJ2-5; the match to TRBD2 covers 9 bases. The J call may not be correct, given that the DNA end is closer to TRBJ2-1. CDR3 length equals 12 residues. The CDR3 region is CASSTLAGEQFF. CDR3 nucleotide sequence: TGTGCCAGCAGTACTCTAGCGGGAGAGCAGTTCTTC.

This chain uses TRBV3-1 with TRBJ1-6, with D hard to call. V shed 4 bases and J shed 7 bases, with 5 bases lying between them. The CDR3 length is 12 residues. The germline V gene has CDR1 LGHDT and CDR2 YNNKEL (reference sequence). The chain's CDR3 is CASSLLNSPLHF. The CDR3 DNA reads as TGTGCCAGCAGCCTTCTAAATTCACCCCTCCACTTT.

V usage is TRBV28 and J usage is TRBJ2-5, with TRBD1 matching 7 bases. Germline CDR1 reads MDHEN; CDR2 reads SYDVKM. Trimming cost V 4 bases and J 4 bases; bases outside gene matches: 12. The CDR3 covers 16 residues. DNA of the CDR3: TGTGCCAGCAGTTCCCCCAGGGGGAAGGTTGGAGAGACCCAGTACTTC. Residues: CASSSPRGKVGETQYF.

The sample holds a few counts of this clonotype. This chain links TRBV7-9 with TRBJ2-5; D is unresolved. This CDR3 comprises 17 residues. The germline CDR1 and CDR2 sequences are SEHNR and FQNEAQ (reference sequence). V lost 2 bases, J lost 0 bases, and 16 bases lay in between. The CDR3 coding sequence is TGTGCCAGCAGCTTAATTCTCAGGAGTGGGTACCAAGAGACCCAGTACTTC. It encodes CASSLILRSGYQETQYF.

This sequence joins TRBV7-9 and TRBJ2-5, with D perhaps TRBD1 (5 bases). The J call could be wrong; TRBJ2-1 is a better fit for the DNA end. This CDR3 has 13 amino acids. The germline gives CDR1 SEHNR, CDR2 FQNEAQ (reference sequence). This CDR3 reads CASSWGIQNEQFF. The CDR3 DNA follows: TGTGCCAGCAGTTGGGGCATCCAGAATGAGCAGTTCTTC.

V and J are TRBV20-1 and TRBJ2-5; unclear D gene. This CDR3 comprises 13 residues. The germline V gene encodes CDR1 DFQATT and CDR2 SNEGSKA (reference sequence). Trimming left V 6 bases short and J 1 base short, with 12 bases between. CDR3 loop: CSARVKGQETQYF. The CDR3 DNA reads TGCAGTGCCCGCGTTAAGGGCCAAGAGACCCAGTACTTC.

The CDR3 here is CASSQDLRAVTGETQYF. DNA for the CDR3: TGTGCCAGCAGCCAAGATCTAAGAGCGGTGACGGGGGAGACCCAGTACTTC. The V and J genes are TRBV3-1 and TRBJ2-5; D may be TRBD2 (5 bases). This CDR3 spans 17 amino acids. Deletions cut 0 bases from V and 5 bases from J, with 19 bases between. The germline gives CDR1 LGHDT, CDR2 YNNKEL (reference sequence).

V gene TRBV5-1 combines with J gene TRBJ2-7; 9 bases are a match to TRBD2. Per germline, CDR1 SGHRS and CDR2 YFSETQ. Losses at the gene ends were 0 bases for V and 0 bases for J; bases not matched to a gene: 7. There are 17 residues in the CDR3. CDR3 bases: TGCGCCAGCAGCTTGGCCATAGTGACTAGCGGCTCCTACGAGCAGTACTTC. It yields the protein CASSLAIVTSGSYEQYF.

The chain joins TRBV27 to TRBJ2-1, with TRBD2 identical over 13 bases. The J call may be faulty, since TRBJ2-7 better matches the DNA end. Germline V gives CDR1 MNHEY, CDR2 SMNVEV (reference sequence). This CDR3 is 16 amino acids long. In nucleotides, the CDR3 is TGTGCCAGCAGTCCGTGGACTAGCGGGAGTCAAGGCGAGCAGTACTTC. Amino acids: CASSPWTSGSQGEQYF.

This chain connects TRBV24-1 to TRBJ2-5; tentatively, D is TRBD2 (6 bases). The V gene's germline CDR1 is KGHDR and CDR2 SFDVKD. V dropped 4 bases and J dropped 9 bases, with 20 bases sitting between them. CDR3 length: 15 amino acids. The CDR3 spells CATSDRGRPWEAQYF. As DNA, the CDR3 is TGTGCCACCAGTGACCGGGGACGGCCCTGGGAGGCCCAGTACTTC.

This chain links TRBV12-3 or TRBV12-4 with TRBJ1-1; D is unresolved. The V end was cut by 3 bases, the J end by 10 bases, with 12 bases between. The CDR3 is 12 amino acids. As DNA, the CDR3 is TGTGCCAGCAGTTTCTCGGCAGACCGAGCTTTCTTT. Its translation is CASSFSADRAFF.

The table lists this clonotype with a few counts. The chain employs TRBV12-3 or TRBV12-4 and TRBJ1-3, with D unclear. CDR3 length equals 13 residues. Trimming took off 5 bases at V and 2 bases at J, with 7 bases between the two ends. The CDR3 loop reads CASSPLTGNTIYF. The CDR3 bases are TGTGCCAGCAGTCCCCTAACTGGAAACACCATATATTTT.

CDR3 sequence: CASSPGTGKGNTIYF. CDR3 sequence (DNA): TGTGCCAGCAGCCCCGGGACAGGGAAAGGAAACACCATATATTTT. The V and J genes are TRBV7-2 and TRBJ1-3, with 9 bases lining up with TRBD1. With V trimmed by 5 bases and J by 4 bases, 6 bases remained unmatched. The CDR3 length is 15 residues. Germline-derived CDR1 and CDR2 are SGHTA and FQGNSA.

The V gene is TRBV6-1, the J gene TRBJ1-4; tentatively, D is TRBD1 (6 bases). The CDR3 has 15 residues. CDR1 is MNHNS and CDR2 is SASEGT in the germline V gene. V lost 2 bases and J 3 bases, leaving 10 bases between the germline ends. Written as DNA, the CDR3 is TGTGCCAGCAGTGAATTAGGACAGTCTAATGAAAAACTGTTTTTT. Translated: CASSELGQSNEKLFF.

This clonotype was counted only a few times. The chain joins TRBV28 to TRBJ2-7; 9 nucleotides align to TRBD2. The CDR3 is 15 amino acids. CDR1 and CDR2 from the germline V gene are MDHEN and SYDVKM. V shed 3 bases and J 5 bases; nucleotides not matched to a gene: 8. The CDR3 nucleotides are TGTGCCAGCAGTTTTATGGTGGCTAGCGGGGACGAGCAGTACTTC. This sequence encodes CASSFMVASGDEQYF.

The genes are TRBV10-3 and TRBJ1-2, with 9 bases that match TRBD1. The CDR3 runs to 15 residues. V shed 1 base, J shed 3 bases, and the junction held 3 bases outside the gene matches. The germline CDR1 and CDR2 sequences are ENHRY and SYGVKD. The CDR3 region has the DNA TGTGCCATCAGTGAGTTCGACAGGGGGGACTATGGCTACACCTTC. It translates to CAISEFDRGDYGYTF.

The V gene is TRBV28, the J gene TRBJ2-7; tentatively, D is TRBD1 (7 bases). In germline, CDR1 is MDHEN, CDR2 SYDVKM. The CDR3 contains 15 residues. The V gene lost 6 bases and the J gene lost 0 bases, with 15 bases spanning the gap. Here the CDR3 reads CASRAGGLGSYEQYF. CDR3 bases: TGTGCCAGCAGGGCAGGGGGGCTCGGCTCCTACGAGCAGTACTTC.

This clonotype was seen more than once but under ten times. The chain links TRBV7-2 to TRBJ2-7; a possible D gene is TRBD1 (5 bases). Germline assignment: CDR1 SGHTA and CDR2 FQGNSA. There are 16 residues in the CDR3. V was cut by 5 bases and J by 0 bases, with 17 bases left in between. CDR3 nucleotides: TGTGCCAGCAGCCACCCCCGGGCAGGGTCCTCCTACGAGCAGTACTTC. It is translated as CASSHPRAGSSYEQYF.

The CDR3 DNA sequence: TGCAGCGTCTTCTTTGATGTTCAGTACTTC. Its translation is CSVFFDVQYF. This rearrangement joins TRBV29-1 to TRBJ2-4, with D unresolved. The germline V gene encodes CDR1 SQVTM and CDR2 ANQGSEA. Trimming stripped 6 bases from V and 11 bases from J, with 11 bases between. CDR3 length: 10 amino acids.